The 5 T cell receptor beta chains listed next were all sequenced from one sample in a study of cytomegalovirus exposure and HLA in healthy donors (dated by TCRdb to 2015 to 2018). The method behind the library was the immunoSEQ multiplex PCR assay. A mixture of 60 forward primers for TCR Vbeta segments and 13 reverse primers for TCR Jbeta segments was used in the multiplex PCR. In TCRdb, the immuneACCESS table is reduced to in-frame sequences with V and J assigned. These tables do not hold every clone; where another copy was compared, an unresolved V gene accounts for under half, and the others remain unexplained. The sample table lists about 82,000 clones, around 66% of them with a count of one. The ten largest clones add up to around 16% of the sample. The sequenced sample consisted of PBMCs. These receptors all come from a woman aged 40 to 55 in good health and CMV-seropositive.

This chain links TRBV7-7 with TRBJ2-5, with TRBD1 identical over 8 bases. The CDR3 loop spans 14 amino acids. The V gene end was trimmed by 5 bases and the J gene end by 1 base; junction bases not matched to a gene: 3. The germline gives CDR1 SSHAT, CDR2 FNYEAQ (reference sequence). In DNA form, the CDR3 reads TGTGCCAGCAGCCAGGGGGCCTCCCAAGAGACCCAGTACTTC. Residues: CASSQGASQETQYF.

The J gene is TRBJ2-1, the V gene TRBV7-9, with 7 bases identical to TRBD2. J gave up 6 bases and V 4 bases, and 3 bases lay outside the gene matches. Germline V gene sequence: CDR1 SEHNR, CDR2 FQNEAQ (reference sequence). The CDR3 loop spans 13 amino acids. CDR3 in amino acids: CASSYRGSNEQFF. CDR3 in DNA: TGTGCCAGCAGCTATCGCGGGAGCAATGAGCAGTTCTTC.

This clone was observed once. J is TRBJ1-2 and V is TRBV27; D may be TRBD1 (6 bases). Germline loops: CDR1 MNHEY, CDR2 SMNVEV (reference sequence). The ends were cut back, 5 bases at V and 0 bases at J, with 16 bases in the middle. CDR3 length: 16 residues. The CDR3 DNA is TGTGCCAGCAGTCCCGGACAGAGGGTTACTAACTATGGCTACACCTTC. This translates into CASSPGQRVTNYGYTF.

V and J are TRBV27 and TRBJ2-1; 9 nucleotides match TRBD2. The V and J ends lost 2 bases and 10 bases, in that order; junction bases with no gene match: 3. CDR3 length: 13 residues. Germline values: CDR1 MNHEY, CDR2 SMNVEV (reference sequence). In nucleotides, the CDR3 is TGTGCCAGCAGTTTAACTGCGGGGGGGGAGCAGTTCTTC. Encoded protein: CASSLTAGGEQFF.

This rearrangement joins TRBV4-3 to TRBJ2-7; 8 positions match TRBD2. The CDR3 totals 15 residues. Germline V gene sequence: CDR1 LGHNA, CDR2 YSLEER. V trimming: 1 base; J trimming: 5 bases; junction bases outside the gene matches: 7. The CDR3 DNA is TGCGCCAGCAGCCAAGCGGGACTAGGAGGCCACGAGCAGTACTTC. It specifies CASSQAGLGGHEQYF.